Listed here is a single T cell receptor beta chain. The antigen is unknown. These data originate in a study of blood T cells in healthy people across ages. The study's findings and limits: There was a strong correlation between TCR beta diversity and naive T cell percentage. Total diversity from one million sequenced T cells was likely underestimated.

It was with a sample-barcoded 5' primer and a J-beta primer mix that a second PCR of roughly 6 to 12 cycles was run. Each cDNA molecule was tagged by a template-switch adaptor that had 12 random nucleotides. TCRdb analysed the 5' RACE reads with MiXCR anew, one entry per CDR3 protein. This table has under 1,100,000 distinct CDR3 sequences, about 25% appearing once. The CDR3 loop spans 16 amino acids. These data were also filed under a second study, of T cells of mothers and their children. From that paper: Related and unrelated pairs show TCR recombination output that thymic selection shapes similarly.

The chain is built from TRBV21-1 and TRBJ2-5; the table gives TRBD1 as D, unverified against the DNA. The tail of the sequence fits TRBJ2-7 better, so the J call may be wrong. TRBV21-1 is flagged as a pseudogene. Sequenced material: blood. This sequence was found in a girl aged 2-10 years in good health. CDR3 coding DNA: TGTGCCAGCAGCATCCTCCGAGGGGACGGCGCCTACGAGCAGTACTTC. Protein product: CASSILRGDGAYEQYF.